The following is a T cell receptor (beta chain) sequence with its context. Its matching antigen is unknown. The PCR was carried out with 60 Vbeta primers and 13 Jbeta primers. Profiled with immunoSEQ multiplex PCR; TCRdb holds only in-frame clones, not every one. The sample lists 130,000 or so clones; approximately 80% were seen once. The record originates from a study of cytomegalovirus exposure and HLA in healthy donors. Study-level results: It was confirmed in vitro that a few of the CMV-associated chains were specific for CMV antigens. When analyzed later, the rates of TCR association showed variation by HLA locus, with DRB1 the most and HLA-C the fewest. TCR beta V- and J-gene trimming was later associated with a missense DCLRE1C variant.

This CDR3 is 13 amino acids long. The V gene's germline CDR1 is SGHVS and CDR2 FQNEAQ. The V and J ends lost 2 bases and 5 bases respectively, with 7 bases between them. This TCR derives from a woman aged 40 to 50 in good health and CMV-seronegative. Sequencing input: PBMCs. This chain connects TRBV7-8 to TRBJ2-1; D not resolved. The DNA of the CDR3 is TGTGCCAGCAGCTTACGCGTGAACAATGAGCAGTTCTTC. It specifies CASSLRVNNEQFF.